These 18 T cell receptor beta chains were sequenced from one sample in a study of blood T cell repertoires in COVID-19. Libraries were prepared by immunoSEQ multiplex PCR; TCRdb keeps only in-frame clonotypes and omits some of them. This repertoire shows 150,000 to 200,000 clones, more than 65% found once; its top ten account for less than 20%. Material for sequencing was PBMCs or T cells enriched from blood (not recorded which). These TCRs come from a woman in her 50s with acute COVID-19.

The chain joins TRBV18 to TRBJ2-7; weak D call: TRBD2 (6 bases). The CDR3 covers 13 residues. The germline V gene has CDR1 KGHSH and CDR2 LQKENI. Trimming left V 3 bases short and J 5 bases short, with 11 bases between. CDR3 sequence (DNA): TGTGCCAGCTCACCGGGGAGGTTTAACGAGCAGTACGTC. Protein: CASSPGRFNEQYV.

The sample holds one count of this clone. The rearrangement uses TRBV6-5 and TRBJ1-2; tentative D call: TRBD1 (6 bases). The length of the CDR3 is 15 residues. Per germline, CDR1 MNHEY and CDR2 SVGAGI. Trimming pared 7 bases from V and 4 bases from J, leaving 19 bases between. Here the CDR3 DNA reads TGTGCCAGCACAACCGCGGACAGTCGAACCTATGGCTACACCTTC. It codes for CASTTADSRTYGYTF.

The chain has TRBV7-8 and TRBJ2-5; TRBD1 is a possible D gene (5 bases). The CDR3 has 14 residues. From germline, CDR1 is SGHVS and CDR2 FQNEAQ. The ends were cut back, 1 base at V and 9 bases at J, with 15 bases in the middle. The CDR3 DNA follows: TGTGCCAGCAGCTTAGTCAGGGCCCAAGGGGCCCAGTACTTC. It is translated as CASSLVRAQGAQYF.

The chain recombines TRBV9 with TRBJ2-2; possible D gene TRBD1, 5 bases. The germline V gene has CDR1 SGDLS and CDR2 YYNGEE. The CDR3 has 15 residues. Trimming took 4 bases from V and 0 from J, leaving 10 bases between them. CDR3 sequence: CASSSQVANTGELFF. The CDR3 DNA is TGTGCCAGCAGCTCACAGGTTGCGAACACCGGGGAGCTGTTTTTT.

CDR3 bases: TGTGCCAGCAGTTCTAGACTAGCGGGGGGATTCGGCGAGCAGTACGTC. It encodes CASSSRLAGGFGEQYV. The J gene is TRBJ2-7, the V gene TRBV6-2 or TRBV6-3; the match to TRBD2 covers 13 bases. In germline, CDR1 is MNHEY, CDR2 SVGEGT. The CDR3 has 16 amino acids. Trimming cost V 4 bases and J 6 bases; bases outside gene matches: 9.

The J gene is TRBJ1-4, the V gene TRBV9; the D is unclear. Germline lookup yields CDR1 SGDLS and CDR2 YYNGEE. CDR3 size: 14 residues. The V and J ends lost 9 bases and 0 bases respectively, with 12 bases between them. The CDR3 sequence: CATGKTATNEKLFF. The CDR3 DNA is TGTGCCACCGGGAAAACGGCAACTAATGAAAAACTGTTTTTT.

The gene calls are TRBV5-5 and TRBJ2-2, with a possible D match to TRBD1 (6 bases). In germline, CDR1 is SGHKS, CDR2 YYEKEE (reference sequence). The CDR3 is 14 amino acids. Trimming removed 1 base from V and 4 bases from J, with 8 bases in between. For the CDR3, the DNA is TGTGCCAGCAGCTTGACAGGGACCACCGGGGAGCTGTTTTTT. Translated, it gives CASSLTGTTGELFF.

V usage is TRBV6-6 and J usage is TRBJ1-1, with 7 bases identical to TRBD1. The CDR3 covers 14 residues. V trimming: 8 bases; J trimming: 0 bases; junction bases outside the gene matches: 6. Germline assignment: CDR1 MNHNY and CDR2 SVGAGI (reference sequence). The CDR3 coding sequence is TGTGCCAGCGGGGGACAGAATATGAACACTGAAGCTTTCTTT. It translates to CASGGQNMNTEAFF.

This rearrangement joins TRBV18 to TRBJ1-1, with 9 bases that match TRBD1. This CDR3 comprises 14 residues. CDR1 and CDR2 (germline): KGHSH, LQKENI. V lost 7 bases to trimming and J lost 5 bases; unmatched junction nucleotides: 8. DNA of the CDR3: TGTGCCAGCTGCTTACAGGGGGCTGGGACTGAAGCTTTCTTT. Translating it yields CASCLQGAGTEAFF.

The CDR3 DNA is TGTGCCAGCAGCCCCCAAACCTCTTTCACTTCCTACAATGAGCAGTTCTTC. It codes for CASSPQTSFTSYNEQFF. J is TRBJ2-1 and V is TRBV5-5; D gene ambiguous. Per the germline V gene, CDR1 is SGHKS and CDR2 is YYEKEE (reference sequence). V was cut by 4 bases and J by 1 base, with 18 bases left in between. The length of the CDR3 is 17 residues.

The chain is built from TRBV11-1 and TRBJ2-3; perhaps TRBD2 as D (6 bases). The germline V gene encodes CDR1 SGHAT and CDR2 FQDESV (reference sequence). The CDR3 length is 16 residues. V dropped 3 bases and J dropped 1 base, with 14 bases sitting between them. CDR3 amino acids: CASSFQSGAGTDTQYF. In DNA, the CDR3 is TGTGCCAGCAGCTTTCAGTCGGGAGCTGGCACAGATACGCAGTATTTT. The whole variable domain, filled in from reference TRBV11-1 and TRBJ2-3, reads EAEVAQSPRYKITEKSQAVAFWCDPISGHATLYWYRQILGQGPELLVQFQDESVVDDSQLPKDRFSAERLKGVDSTLKIQPAELGDSAMYLCASSFQSGAGTDTQYFGPGTRLTVL.

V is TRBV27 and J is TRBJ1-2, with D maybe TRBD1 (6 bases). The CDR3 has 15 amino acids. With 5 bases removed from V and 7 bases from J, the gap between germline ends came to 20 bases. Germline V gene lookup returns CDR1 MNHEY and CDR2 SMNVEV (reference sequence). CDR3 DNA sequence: TGTGCCAGCAGTCCCCCGGGGGGGGGCAGTCTTGGCTACACCTTC. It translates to CASSPPGGGSLGYTF.

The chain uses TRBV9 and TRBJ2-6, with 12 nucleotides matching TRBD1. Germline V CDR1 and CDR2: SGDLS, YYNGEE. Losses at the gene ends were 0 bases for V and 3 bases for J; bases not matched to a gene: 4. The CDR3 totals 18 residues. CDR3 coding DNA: TGTGCCAGCAGCGTAGGGGGACAGGGGGCGTTTGGGGCCAACGTCCTGACTTTC. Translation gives CASSVGGQGAFGANVLTF.

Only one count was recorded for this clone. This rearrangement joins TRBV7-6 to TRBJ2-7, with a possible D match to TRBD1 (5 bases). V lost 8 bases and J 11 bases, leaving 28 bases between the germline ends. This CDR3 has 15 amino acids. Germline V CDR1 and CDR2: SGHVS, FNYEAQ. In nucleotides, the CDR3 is TGTGCCAGCGGTTTGTCAGGGTCTTTACGTGGGCAAGAGTACGTC. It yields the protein CASGLSGSLRGQEYV.

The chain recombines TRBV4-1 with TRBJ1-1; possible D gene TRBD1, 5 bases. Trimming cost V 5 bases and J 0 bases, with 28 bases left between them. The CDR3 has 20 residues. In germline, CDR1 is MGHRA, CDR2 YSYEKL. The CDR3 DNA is TGCGCCAGCAGCTCACATCTCAACGGTAGGGGTTTGGACATGAACACTGAAGCTTTCTTT. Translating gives CASSSHLNGRGLDMNTEAFF.

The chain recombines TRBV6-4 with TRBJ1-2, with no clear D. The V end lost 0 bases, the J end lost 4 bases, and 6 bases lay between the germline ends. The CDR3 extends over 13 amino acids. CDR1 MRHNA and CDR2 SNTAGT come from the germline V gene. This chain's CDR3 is CASSDSAGYGYTF. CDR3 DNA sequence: TGTGCCAGCAGTGACTCAGCAGGCTATGGCTACACCTTC.

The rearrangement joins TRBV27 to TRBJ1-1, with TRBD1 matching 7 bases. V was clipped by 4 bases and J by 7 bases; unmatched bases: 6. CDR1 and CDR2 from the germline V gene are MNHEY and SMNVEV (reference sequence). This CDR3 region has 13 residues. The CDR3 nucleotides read TGTGCCAGCAGTTCCCGGACAGGAGATGAAGCTTTCTTT. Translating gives CASSSRTGDEAFF.

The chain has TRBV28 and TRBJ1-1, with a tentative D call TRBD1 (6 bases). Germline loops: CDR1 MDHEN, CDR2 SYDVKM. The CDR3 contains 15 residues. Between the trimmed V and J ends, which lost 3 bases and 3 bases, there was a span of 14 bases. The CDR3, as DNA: TGTGCCAGCAGTTTCTTGCAGGGGCCCGACACTGAAGCTTTCTTT. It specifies CASSFLQGPDTEAFF.